The 14 T cell receptor beta chains below all came from one sample that was sequenced in a study of early T cells in non-severe SARS-CoV-2 infection. Each CDR3 protein gets one entry after TCRdb re-called the 5' RACE reads with MiXCR. The sample includes about 61,000 distinct CDR3 sequences, 10% to 11% of them seen just once. The sequenced sample was whole blood. The receptors here all came from an adult who was a healthcare worker with PCR-confirmed SARS-CoV-2 infection or an uninfected control (not recorded which).

This clonotype was detected a few times. The CDR3, as DNA: TGTGCCACCTTGGGGAGGATGAACACTGAAGCTTTCTTT. It codes for CATLGRMNTEAFF. V is TRBV28 and J is TRBJ1-1, with D unresolved. Trimming stripped 10 bases from V and 0 bases from J, with 12 bases between. The CDR3 is 13 residues long. The V gene's germline CDR1 is MDHEN and CDR2 SYDVKM. Full variable domain (missing parts from reference TRBV28 and TRBJ1-1): DVKVTQSSRYLVKRTGEKVFLECVQDMDHENMFWYRQDPGLGLRLIYFSYDVKMKEKGDIPEGYSVSREKKERFSLILESASTNQTSMYLCATLGRMNTEAFFGQGTRLTVV.

Ten or more counts support this clonotype. The chain employs TRBV20-1 and TRBJ1-3; D unclear. The V gene's germline CDR1 is DFQATT and CDR2 SNEGSKA (reference sequence). The CDR3 loop spans 13 amino acids. Trimming removed 7 bases at V and 0 bases at J, with 10 bases between. The CDR3 DNA is TGCAGTGTTCCCGGCAGCTCTGGAAACACCATATATTTT. Residues: CSVPGSSGNTIYF.

This clonotype was observed many times. The chain links TRBV20-1 to TRBJ1-3; no clear D gene. This CDR3 spans 11 amino acids. CDR1 and CDR2 (germline): DFQATT, SNEGSKA (reference sequence). The CDR3 region is CSCLSGNTIYF. Here the CDR3 DNA reads TGCAGCTGCCTGAGCGGAAACACCATATATTTT.

The J gene is TRBJ2-1, the V gene TRBV27, with D tentatively TRBD2 (5 bases). The length of the CDR3 is 13 residues. V was clipped by 3 bases and J by 3 bases, with 6 bases between them. The germline CDR1 and CDR2 sequences are MNHEY and SMNVEV (reference sequence). Written as DNA, the CDR3 is TGTGCCAGCAGTTTGGCGGGCTACAATGAGCAGTTCTTC. As protein: CASSLAGYNEQFF.

This clonotype was counted between two and nine times. The rearrangement links TRBV30 to TRBJ1-5; D unclear. CDR1 is GTSNPN and CDR2 is SVGIG in the germline V gene (reference sequence). The CDR3 runs 13 residues. V lost 5 bases and J lost 3, with 11 bases in between. Here the CDR3 reads CAWAEFFNQPQHF. CDR3 DNA: TGTGCCTGGGCGGAGTTTTTCAATCAGCCCCAGCATTTT.

This clonotype was observed a few times. The rearrangement uses TRBV7-2 and TRBJ2-5; the match to TRBD1 covers 12 bases. Trimming removed 2 bases from V and 6 bases from J; junction bases left unmatched: 7. This CDR3 is 16 amino acids long. Germline values: CDR1 SGHTA, CDR2 FQGNSA. As DNA, the CDR3 is TGTGCCAGCAGCTTAACCGGGACAGGGGGCATAAAGACCCAGTACTTC. This sequence encodes CASSLTGTGGIKTQYF.

This clonotype has ten or more counts. V gene TRBV29-1 combines with J gene TRBJ1-3, with D unclear. CDR1 SQVTM and CDR2 ANQGSEA come from the germline V gene. V gave up 1 base and J gave up 3 bases, with 1 base separating them. The CDR3 runs 11 residues. CDR3 DNA: TGCAGCGTTGAAGTTGGAAACACCATATATTTT. Its protein product is CSVEVGNTIYF.

This clonotype was detected ten times or more. The rearrangement uses TRBV29-1 and TRBJ2-7, with a possible D match to TRBD2 (5 bases). This CDR3 has 10 residues. The germline V gene has CDR1 SQVTM and CDR2 ANQGSEA. The CDR3 protein is CSAGDYEQYF. CDR3 coding DNA: TGCAGTGCCGGGGACTACGAGCAGTACTTC.

J is TRBJ2-3 and V is TRBV29-1; D gene uncertain. Germline CDR1 is SQVTM and CDR2 is ANQGSEA. This CDR3 is 10 amino acids long. With 7 bases removed from V and 4 bases from J, the gap between germline ends came to 6 bases. In DNA, the CDR3 is TGCAGCGGCGTTGCAGATACGCAGTATTTT. Its translation is CSGVADTQYF.

This clonotype was recorded many times. One junction end disagrees with the germline gene, perhaps due to a read error. The chain recombines TRBV7-7 with TRBJ2-2, with 9 bases that match TRBD1. Germline V gives CDR1 SSHAT, CDR2 FNYEAQ (reference sequence). The CDR3 is 18 amino acids. The DNA of the CDR3 is TGTGCTAGCAGCTTAGGAGCCCCGGGACAGGGTAAAGCCGGGGAGCTGTTTTTT. This translates into CASSLGAPGQGKAGELFF. The full variable domain, its missing parts supplied by reference TRBV7-7 and TRBJ2-2, is GAGVSQSPRYKVTKRGQDVTLRCDPISSHATLYWYQQALGQGPEFLTYFNYEAQPDKSGLPSDRFSAERPEGSISTLTIQRTEQRDSAMYRCASSLGAPGQGKAGELFFGEGSRLTVL.

This clonotype was picked up many times. The chain combines TRBV14 with TRBJ2-5, with D possibly being TRBD1 (6 bases). V gave up 4 bases and J gave up 7 bases, with 16 bases separating them. In germline, CDR1 is SGHDN, CDR2 FVKESK. This CDR3 is 14 amino acids long. The DNA for the CDR3 is TGTGCCAGCAGCCCCTCAGGGGCTCCGGGGACCCAGTACTTC. Protein sequence: CASSPSGAPGTQYF.

V is TRBV9 and J is TRBJ2-3; 8 nucleotides line up with TRBD2. The trim removed 3 bases at V and 4 bases at J, leaving 7 bases unmatched. Per germline, CDR1 SGDLS and CDR2 YYNGEE. The CDR3 runs to 15 residues. CDR3 amino acids: CASSALSGGADTQYF. The CDR3 coding sequence is TGTGCCAGCAGCGCTCTGAGCGGGGGAGCAGATACGCAGTATTTT.

The table lists this clonotype with many counts. V gene TRBV28 combines with J gene TRBJ1-2; D is perhaps TRBD1 (6 bases). Germline V gene lookup returns CDR1 MDHEN and CDR2 SYDVKM. V was trimmed by 1 base and J by 4 bases, leaving 10 bases between them. This CDR3 is built from 14 residues. CDR3 residues: CASSLLQGGYGYTF. The CDR3 nucleotides are TGTGCCAGCAGTTTATTACAGGGAGGCTATGGCTACACCTTC.

The chain combines TRBV19 with TRBJ2-3; TRBD2 matches 9 bases. Germline V gene lookup returns CDR1 LNHDA and CDR2 SQIVND (reference sequence). J gave up 0 bases and V 1 base, and 2 bases lay outside the gene matches. This CDR3 contains 16 residues. The CDR3, as DNA: TGTGCCAGTAGTATAGGCAGCGGGGGGAGCACAGATACGCAGTATTTT. Protein sequence: CASSIGSGGSTDTQYF.